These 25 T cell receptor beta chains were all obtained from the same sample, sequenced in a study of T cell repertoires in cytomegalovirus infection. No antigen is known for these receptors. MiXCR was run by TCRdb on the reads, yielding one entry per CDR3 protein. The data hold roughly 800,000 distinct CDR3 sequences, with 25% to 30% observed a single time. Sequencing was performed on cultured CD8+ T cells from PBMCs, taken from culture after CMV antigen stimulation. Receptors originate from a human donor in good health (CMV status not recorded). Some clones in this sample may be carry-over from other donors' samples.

CDR3 nucleotides: TGTGCCAGCAGTATTCCGGGACACGAAGAGACCCAGTACTTC. Translation: CASSIPGHEETQYF. This chain uses TRBV12-3 or TRBV12-4 with TRBJ2-5; TRBD1 is a possible D gene (6 bases). With 5 bases removed from V and 3 bases from J, the gap between germline ends came to 13 bases. The CDR3 sequence is 14 residues long.

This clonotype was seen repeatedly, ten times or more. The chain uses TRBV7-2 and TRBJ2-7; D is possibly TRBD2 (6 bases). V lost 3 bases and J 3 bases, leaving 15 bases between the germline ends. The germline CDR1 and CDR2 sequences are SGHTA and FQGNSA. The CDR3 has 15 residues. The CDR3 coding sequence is TGTGCCAGCAGCTTCGGTGCGGGGAGCGGCTACGAGCAGTACTTC. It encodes CASSFGAGSGYEQYF.

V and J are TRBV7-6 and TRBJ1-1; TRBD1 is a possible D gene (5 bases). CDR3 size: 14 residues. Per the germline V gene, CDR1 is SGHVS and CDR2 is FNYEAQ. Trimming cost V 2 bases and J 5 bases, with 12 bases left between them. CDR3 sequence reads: CASSLRQRDTEAFF. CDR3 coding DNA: TGTGCCAGCAGCTTAAGACAGAGAGATACTGAAGCTTTCTTT.

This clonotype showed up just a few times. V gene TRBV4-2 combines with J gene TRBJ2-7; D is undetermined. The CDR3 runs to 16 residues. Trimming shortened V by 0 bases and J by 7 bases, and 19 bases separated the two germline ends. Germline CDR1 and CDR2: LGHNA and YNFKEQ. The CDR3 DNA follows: TGTGCCAGCAGCCAAGAAAACCCGGTGTATACGGAGGAGCAGTACTTC. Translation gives CASSQENPVYTEEQYF.

CDR3 nucleotides: TGTGCCAGCAGTAAAGGGACAGTGCAGTACTTC. It encodes CASSKGTVQYF. V gene TRBV6-5 combines with J gene TRBJ2-7; 7 bases fit TRBD1. Germline V CDR1 and CDR2: MNHEY, SVGAGI. CDR3 size: 11 residues. V lost 5 bases and J lost 9; bases outside the gene matches: 4.

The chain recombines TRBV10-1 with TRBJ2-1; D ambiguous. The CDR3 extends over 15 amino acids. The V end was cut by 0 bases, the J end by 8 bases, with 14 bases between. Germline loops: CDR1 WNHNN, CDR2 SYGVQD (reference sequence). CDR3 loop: CASSESSGVLDEQFF. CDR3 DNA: TGCGCCAGCAGTGAGTCGAGTGGGGTTTTGGATGAGCAGTTCTTC.

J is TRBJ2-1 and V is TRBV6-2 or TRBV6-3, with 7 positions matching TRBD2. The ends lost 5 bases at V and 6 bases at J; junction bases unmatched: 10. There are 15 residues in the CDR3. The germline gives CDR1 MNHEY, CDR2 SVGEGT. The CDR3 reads CASSERAERGNEQFF. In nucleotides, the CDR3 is TGTGCCAGCAGTGAAAGGGCGGAGCGGGGCAATGAGCAGTTCTTC.

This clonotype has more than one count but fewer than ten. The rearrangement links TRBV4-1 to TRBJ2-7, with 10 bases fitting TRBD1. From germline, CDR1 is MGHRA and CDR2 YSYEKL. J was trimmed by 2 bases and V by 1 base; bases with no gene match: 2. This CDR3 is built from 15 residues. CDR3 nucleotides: TGCGCCAGCAGCCAAGGGACAGGGGGACCCTACGAGCAGTACGTC. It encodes CASSQGTGGPYEQYV.

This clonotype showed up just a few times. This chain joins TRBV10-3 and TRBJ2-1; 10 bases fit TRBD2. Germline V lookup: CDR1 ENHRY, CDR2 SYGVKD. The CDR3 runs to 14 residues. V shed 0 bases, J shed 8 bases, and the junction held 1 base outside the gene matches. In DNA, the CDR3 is TGTGCCATCAGTGAGTCGACTAGCGGGTATGAGCAGTTCTTC. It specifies CAISESTSGYEQFF.

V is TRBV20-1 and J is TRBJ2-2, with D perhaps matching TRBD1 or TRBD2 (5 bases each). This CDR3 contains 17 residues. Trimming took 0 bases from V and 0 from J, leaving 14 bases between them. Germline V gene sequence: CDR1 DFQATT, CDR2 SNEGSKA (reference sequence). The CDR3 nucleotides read TGCAGTGCTAGAGATGCCCAATCGGGGCCGAACACCGGGGAGCTGTTTTTT. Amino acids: CSARDAQSGPNTGELFF.

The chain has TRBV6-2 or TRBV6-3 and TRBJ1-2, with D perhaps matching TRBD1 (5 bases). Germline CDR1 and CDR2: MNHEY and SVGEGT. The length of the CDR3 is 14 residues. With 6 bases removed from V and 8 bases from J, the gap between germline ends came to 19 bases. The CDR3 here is CASSRQLALSGYTF. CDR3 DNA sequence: TGTGCCAGCAGCCGACAGCTTGCCCTCTCCGGCTACACCTTC.

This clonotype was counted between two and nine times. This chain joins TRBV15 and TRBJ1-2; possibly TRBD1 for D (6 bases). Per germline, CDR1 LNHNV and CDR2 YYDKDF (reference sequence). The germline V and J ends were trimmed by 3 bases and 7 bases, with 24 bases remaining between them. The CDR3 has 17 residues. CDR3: CATSSDRLTGNSGGYTF. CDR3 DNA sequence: TGTGCCACCAGCAGTGACCGATTAACAGGGAATTCGGGTGGCTACACCTTC.

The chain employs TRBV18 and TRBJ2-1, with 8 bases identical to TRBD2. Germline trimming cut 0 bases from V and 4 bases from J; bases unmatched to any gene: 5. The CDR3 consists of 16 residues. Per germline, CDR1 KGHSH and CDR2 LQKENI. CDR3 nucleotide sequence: TGTGCCAGCTCACCACCCGGGACTAGACTATACAATGAGCAGTTCTTC. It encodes CASSPPGTRLYNEQFF. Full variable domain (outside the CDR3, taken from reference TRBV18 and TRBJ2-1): NAGVMQNPRHLVRRRGQEARLRCSPMKGHSHVYWYRQLPEEGLKFMVYLQKENIIDESGMPKERFSAEFPKEGPSILRIQQVVRGDSAAYFCASSPPGTRLYNEQFFGPGTRLTVL.

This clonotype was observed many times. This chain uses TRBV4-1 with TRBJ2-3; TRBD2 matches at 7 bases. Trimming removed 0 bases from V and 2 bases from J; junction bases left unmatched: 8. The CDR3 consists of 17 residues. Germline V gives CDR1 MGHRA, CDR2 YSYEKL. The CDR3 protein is CASSQENAGTTTDTQYF. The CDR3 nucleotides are TGCGCCAGCAGCCAAGAAAACGCCGGGACTACCACAGATACGCAGTATTTT.

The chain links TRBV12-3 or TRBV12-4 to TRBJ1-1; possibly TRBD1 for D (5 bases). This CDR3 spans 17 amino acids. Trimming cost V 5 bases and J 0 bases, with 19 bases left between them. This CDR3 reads CASSPTGVWGMNTEAFF. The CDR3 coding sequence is TGTGCCAGCAGTCCTACTGGTGTTTGGGGCATGAACACTGAAGCTTTCTTT.

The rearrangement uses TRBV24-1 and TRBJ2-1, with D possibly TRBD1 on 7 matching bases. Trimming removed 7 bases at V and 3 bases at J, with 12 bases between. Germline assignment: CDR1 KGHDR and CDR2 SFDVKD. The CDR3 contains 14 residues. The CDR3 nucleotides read TGTGCCACCAGGGAGGGGGCCGGCTACAATGAGCAGTTCTTC. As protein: CATREGAGYNEQFF.

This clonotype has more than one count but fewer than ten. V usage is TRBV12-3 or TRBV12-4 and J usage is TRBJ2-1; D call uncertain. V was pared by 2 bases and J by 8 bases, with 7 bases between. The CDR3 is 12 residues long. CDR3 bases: TGTGCCAGCAGTTTAATAGGCCATGAGCAGTTCTTC. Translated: CASSLIGHEQFF.

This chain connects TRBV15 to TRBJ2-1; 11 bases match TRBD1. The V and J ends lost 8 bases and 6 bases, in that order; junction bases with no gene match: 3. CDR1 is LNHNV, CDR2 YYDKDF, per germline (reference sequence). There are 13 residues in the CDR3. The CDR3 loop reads CATGQGAGNEQFF. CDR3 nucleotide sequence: TGTGCCACCGGACAGGGGGCCGGCAATGAGCAGTTCTTC.

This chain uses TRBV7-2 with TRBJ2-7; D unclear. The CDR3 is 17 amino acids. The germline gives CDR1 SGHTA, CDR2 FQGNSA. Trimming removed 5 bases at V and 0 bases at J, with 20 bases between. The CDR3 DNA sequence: TGTGCCAGCAGCCCTCACTATGCGGAATGGGACTCCTACGAGCAGTACTTC. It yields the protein CASSPHYAEWDSYEQYF.

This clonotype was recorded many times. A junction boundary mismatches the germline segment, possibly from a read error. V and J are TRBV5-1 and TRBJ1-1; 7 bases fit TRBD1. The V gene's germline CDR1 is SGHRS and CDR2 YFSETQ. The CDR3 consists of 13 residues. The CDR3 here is CASSSTGSTEAFF. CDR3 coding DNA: TGTGCCAGCAGTTCGACAGGGAGCACTGAAGCTTTCTTT.

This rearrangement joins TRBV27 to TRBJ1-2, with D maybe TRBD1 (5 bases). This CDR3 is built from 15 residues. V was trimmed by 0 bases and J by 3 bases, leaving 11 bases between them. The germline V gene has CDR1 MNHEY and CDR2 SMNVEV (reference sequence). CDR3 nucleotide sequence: TGTGCCAGCAGTTTATCACGGGGGATGCACTATGGCTACACCTTC. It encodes CASSLSRGMHYGYTF.

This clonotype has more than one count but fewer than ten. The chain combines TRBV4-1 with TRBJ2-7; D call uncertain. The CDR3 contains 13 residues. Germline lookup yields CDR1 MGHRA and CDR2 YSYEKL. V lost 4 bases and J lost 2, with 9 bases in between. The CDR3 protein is CASSRAATYEQYF. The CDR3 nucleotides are TGCGCCAGCAGCCGGGCGGCCACCTACGAGCAGTACTTC.

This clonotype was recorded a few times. This CDR3 reads CASGAYGGYGYTF. Here the CDR3 DNA reads TGTGCCAGCGGGGCCTATGGAGGCTATGGCTACACCTTC. The chain recombines TRBV12-3 or TRBV12-4 with TRBJ1-2; D might be TRBD1 (5 bases). The CDR3 contains 13 residues. Trimming took 8 bases from V and 4 from J, leaving 14 bases between them.

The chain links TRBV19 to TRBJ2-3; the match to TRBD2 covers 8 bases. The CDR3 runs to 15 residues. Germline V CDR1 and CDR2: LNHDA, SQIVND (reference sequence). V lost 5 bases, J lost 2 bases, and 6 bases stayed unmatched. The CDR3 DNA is TGTGCCAGTAGTCTTAGCGGGGCGACCACAGATACGCAGTATTTT. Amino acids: CASSLSGATTDTQYF.

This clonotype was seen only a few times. The CDR3 nucleotides read TGTGCCAGTAGTAGGGAAGCGGTGAACACCGGGGAGCTGTTTTTT. Translating gives CASSREAVNTGELFF. The chain links TRBV19 to TRBJ2-2; perhaps TRBD2 as D (5 bases). V lost 4 bases, J lost 1 base, and 10 bases lay in between. Germline lookup yields CDR1 LNHDA and CDR2 SQIVND (reference sequence). This CDR3 has 15 amino acids.